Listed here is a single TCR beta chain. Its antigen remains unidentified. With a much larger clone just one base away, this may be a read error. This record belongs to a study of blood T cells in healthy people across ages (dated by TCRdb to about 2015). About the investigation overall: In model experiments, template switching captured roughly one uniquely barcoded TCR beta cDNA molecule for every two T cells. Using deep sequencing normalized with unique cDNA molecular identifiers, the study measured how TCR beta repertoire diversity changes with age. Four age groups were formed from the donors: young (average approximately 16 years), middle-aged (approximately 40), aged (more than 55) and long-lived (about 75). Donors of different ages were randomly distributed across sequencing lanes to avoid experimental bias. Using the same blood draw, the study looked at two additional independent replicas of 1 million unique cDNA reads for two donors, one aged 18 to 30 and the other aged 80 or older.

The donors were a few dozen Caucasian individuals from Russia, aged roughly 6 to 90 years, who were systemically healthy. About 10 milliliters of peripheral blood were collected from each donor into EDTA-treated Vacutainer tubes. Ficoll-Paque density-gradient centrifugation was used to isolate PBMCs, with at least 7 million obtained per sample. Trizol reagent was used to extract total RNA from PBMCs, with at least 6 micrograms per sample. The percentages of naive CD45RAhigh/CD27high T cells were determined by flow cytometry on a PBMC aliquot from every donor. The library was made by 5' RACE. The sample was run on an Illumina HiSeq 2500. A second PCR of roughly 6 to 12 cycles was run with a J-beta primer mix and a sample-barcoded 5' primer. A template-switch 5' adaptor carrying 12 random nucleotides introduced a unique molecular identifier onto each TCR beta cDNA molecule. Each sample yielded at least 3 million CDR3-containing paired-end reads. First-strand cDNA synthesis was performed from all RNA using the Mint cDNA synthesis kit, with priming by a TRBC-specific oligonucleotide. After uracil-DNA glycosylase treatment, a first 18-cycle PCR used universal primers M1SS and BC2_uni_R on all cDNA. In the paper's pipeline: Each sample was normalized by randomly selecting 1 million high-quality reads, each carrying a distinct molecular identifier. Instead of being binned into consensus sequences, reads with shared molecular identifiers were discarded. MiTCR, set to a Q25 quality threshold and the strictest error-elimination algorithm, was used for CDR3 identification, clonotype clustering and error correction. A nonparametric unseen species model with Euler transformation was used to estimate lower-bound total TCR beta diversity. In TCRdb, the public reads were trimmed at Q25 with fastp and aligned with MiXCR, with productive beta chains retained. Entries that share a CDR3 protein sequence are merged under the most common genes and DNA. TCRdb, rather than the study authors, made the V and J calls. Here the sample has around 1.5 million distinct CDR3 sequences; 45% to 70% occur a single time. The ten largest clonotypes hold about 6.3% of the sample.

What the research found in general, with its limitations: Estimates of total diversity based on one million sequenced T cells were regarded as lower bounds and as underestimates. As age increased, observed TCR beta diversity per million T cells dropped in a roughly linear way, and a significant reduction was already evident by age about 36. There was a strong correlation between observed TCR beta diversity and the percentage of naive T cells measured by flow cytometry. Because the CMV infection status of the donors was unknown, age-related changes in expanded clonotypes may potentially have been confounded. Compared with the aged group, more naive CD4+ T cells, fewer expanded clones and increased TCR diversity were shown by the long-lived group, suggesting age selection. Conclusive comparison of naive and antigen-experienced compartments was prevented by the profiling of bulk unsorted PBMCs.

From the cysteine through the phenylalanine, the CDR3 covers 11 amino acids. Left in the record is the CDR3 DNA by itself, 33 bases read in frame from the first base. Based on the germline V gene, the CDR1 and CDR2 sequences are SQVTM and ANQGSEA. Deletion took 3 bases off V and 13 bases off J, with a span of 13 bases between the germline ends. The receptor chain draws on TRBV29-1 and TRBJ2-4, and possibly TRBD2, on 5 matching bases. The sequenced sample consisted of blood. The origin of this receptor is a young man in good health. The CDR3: CSVDEVREQYF. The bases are TGCAGCGTTGATGAGGTTAGGGAGCAGTACTTC.